Described below is a single T cell receptor (beta chain) sequence and its context. The sample belongs to a study of blood T cell repertoires in COVID-19. Study details: Whether acute or convalescent, the COVID-19 samples came from the United States, Italy and Spain. From T cells, B-cell-depleted T cells, or PBMCs came the material, which was cDNA or gDNA.

The CDR3 contains 15 residues. Germline V gene lookup returns CDR1 LGHDT and CDR2 YNNKEL (reference sequence). The V and J ends lost 4 bases and 0 bases respectively, with 12 bases between them. Profiling relied on immunoSEQ multiplex PCR, and the TCRdb table lists in-frame clones only, not all of them. The sample consists of fewer than 500,000 clones, approximately 90% of them appearing once. The rearrangement joins TRBV3-1 (or the pseudogene TRBV3-2) to TRBJ1-1; D is perhaps TRBD1 (5 bases). This TCR derives from a man between 25 and 39 years old who had recovered from COVID-19. Sequenced sample: PBMCs or T cells enriched from blood (not recorded which). CDR3 DNA sequence: TGTGCCAGCAGCCGAATCGACAGCTTGAACACTGAAGCTTTCTTT. Translation gives CASSRIDSLNTEAFF.